A single sample gave rise to the 17 T cell receptor beta chains below, sequenced in a study of T cells after yellow fever vaccination. TCRdb reprocessed the 5' RACE reads via MiXCR and lists one record per CDR3 protein. The sample records 300,000 or so distinct CDR3 sequences, around 8.6% being singletons. The sequencing here drew on CD4+ T cells sorted from PBMCs, taken 5 days after the yellow fever booster vaccination. The source is a man aged 18-30 years who received the YFV17D yellow fever vaccine.

The chain is built from TRBV30 and TRBJ2-1; 9 positions match TRBD2. Germline V gene data show CDR1 as GTSNPN and CDR2 as SVGIG (reference sequence). The trim removed 2 bases at V and 7 bases at J, leaving 12 bases unmatched. The CDR3 has 16 amino acids. CDR3 DNA sequence: TGTGCCTGGAGTCGAGTTCTAGCGGGGCCGAAAAATGAGCAGTTCTTC. Its protein product is CAWSRVLAGPKNEQFF. Supplemented by reference TRBV30 and TRBJ2-1, the full variable domain reads SQTIHQWPATLVQPVGSPLSLECTVEGTSNPNLYWYRQAAGRGLQLLFYSVGIGQISSEVPQNLSASRPQDRQFILSSKKLLLSDSGFYLCAWSRVLAGPKNEQFFGPGTRLTVL.

This clonotype was recorded many times. The chain uses TRBV5-1 and TRBJ2-3; perhaps TRBD2 as D (6 bases). V shed 3 bases and J shed 2 bases, with 10 bases lying between them. The CDR3 consists of 14 residues. Germline V CDR1 and CDR2: SGHRS, YFSETQ. CDR3 residues: CASSWRDLTDTQYF. CDR3 DNA sequence: TGCGCCAGCAGCTGGCGGGACCTCACAGATACGCAGTATTTT.

This clonotype appeared a few times. This chain links TRBV28 with TRBJ2-2; a possible D gene is TRBD2 (6 bases). The germline CDR1 and CDR2 sequences are MDHEN and SYDVKM. The CDR3 extends over 16 amino acids. The ends were cut back, 6 bases at V and 1 base at J, with 15 bases in the middle. The CDR3 here is CASSPGGVMNTGELFF. CDR3 nucleotide sequence: TGTGCCAGCAGCCCCGGAGGGGTCATGAACACCGGGGAGCTGTTTTTT.

The chain uses TRBV20-1 and TRBJ2-7; 8 nucleotides align to TRBD2. Looked up from germline, CDR1 is DFQATT and CDR2 is SNEGSKA (reference sequence). This CDR3 spans 13 amino acids. V lost 7 bases, J lost 2 bases, and 7 bases stayed unmatched. The CDR3 coding sequence is TGCAGTGTGGGCCAAGCGGGGGCCTACGAGCAGTACTTC. This translates into CSVGQAGAYEQYF.

This clonotype was counted at least ten times. The rearrangement uses TRBV28 and TRBJ1-2; D ambiguous. CDR3 length equals 13 residues. Germline values: CDR1 MDHEN, CDR2 SYDVKM. The V end lost 7 bases, the J end lost 4 bases, and 13 bases lay between the germline ends. The CDR3 nucleotides read TGTGCCAGCACCAGGACGGAGCTCTATGGCTACACCTTC. Translating it yields CASTRTELYGYTF.

There are a few counts of this clonotype. The chain has TRBV5-1 and TRBJ1-2, with unresolved D. From germline, CDR1 is SGHRS and CDR2 YFSETQ. This CDR3 contains 15 residues. Trimming took 1 base from V and 1 from J, leaving 11 bases between them. The CDR3 loop reads CASSLTGQVNYGYTF. The CDR3 DNA is TGCGCCAGCAGCTTGACCGGCCAGGTTAACTATGGCTACACCTTC.

Only a few counts were recorded for this clonotype. The chain combines TRBV5-1 with TRBJ2-1, with 9 bases that match TRBD1. J gave up 1 base and V 5 bases, and 7 bases lay outside the gene matches. The germline gives CDR1 SGHRS, CDR2 YFSETQ. This CDR3 has 16 amino acids. The DNA of the CDR3 is TGCGCCAGCAGAGCAACAGGGGGCGTATCCTACAATGAGCAGTTCTTC. Translating it yields CASRATGGVSYNEQFF.

This chain uses TRBV9 with TRBJ2-5; no firm D call. The CDR3 runs 13 residues. Trimming stripped 2 bases from V and 2 bases from J, with 7 bases between. Germline V gene lookup returns CDR1 SGDLS and CDR2 YYNGEE. This CDR3 reads CASSVSEQETQYF. DNA for the CDR3: TGTGCCAGCAGCGTGAGCGAGCAAGAGACCCAGTACTTC.

The V gene is TRBV5-6, the J gene TRBJ2-5; 9 bases fit TRBD2. V shed 2 bases, J shed 3 bases, and the junction held 5 bases outside the gene matches. Germline CDR1 and CDR2: SGHDT and YYEEEE. The length of the CDR3 is 15 residues. The CDR3 here is CASSLTGTSKETQYF. The CDR3 DNA reads as TGTGCCAGCAGCTTAACCGGGACTAGCAAAGAGACCCAGTACTTC.

CDR3 DNA: TGTGCCAGCTCACCGAACCCGAGCTCCTACGAGCAGTACGTC. This codes for CASSPNPSSYEQYV. The chain carries TRBV18 and TRBJ2-7; D remains unclear. V lost 3 bases and J lost 0, with 9 bases in between. This CDR3 contains 14 residues. Looked up from germline, CDR1 is KGHSH and CDR2 is LQKENI.

This clonotype was seen more than once but under ten times. V gene TRBV7-2 combines with J gene TRBJ2-4; the D gene is possibly TRBD1 (5 bases). There are 14 residues in the CDR3. Germline CDR1 and CDR2: SGHTA and FQGNSA. Trimming removed 5 bases from V and 8 bases from J, with 16 bases in between. The CDR3 here is CASSQSRVSHIQYF. For the CDR3, the DNA is TGTGCCAGCAGCCAATCCAGGGTTTCGCACATTCAGTACTTC. Based on the CDR3 plus reference TRBV7-2 and TRBJ2-4, the full variable domain is GAGVSQSPSNKVTEKGKDVELRCDPISGHTALYWYRQSLGQGLEFLIYFQGNSAPDKSGLPSDRFSAERTGGSVSTLTIQRTQQEDSAVYLCASSQSRVSHIQYFGAGTRLSVL.

The V gene is TRBV5-1, the J gene TRBJ2-2; D is unclear. The CDR3 contains 16 residues. Germline-derived CDR1 and CDR2 are SGHRS and YFSETQ. V was shortened by 5 bases and J by 1 base, with 15 bases between the two germline ends. In nucleotides, the CDR3 is TGCGCCAGCAGTTCTGCAACCGTCGGGAACACCGGGGAGCTGTTTTTT. Encoded protein: CASSSATVGNTGELFF.

V is TRBV4-2 and J is TRBJ2-5, with D uncertain. V lost 4 bases and J lost 3, with 9 bases in between. This CDR3 comprises 13 residues. CDR1 and CDR2 (germline): LGHNA, YNFKEQ. CDR3 DNA: TGTGCCAGCAGCCCCACCGTGGAAGAGACCCAGTACTTC. Protein product: CASSPTVEETQYF.

CDR3 in amino acids: CASSSVSGGAETQYF. The CDR3 DNA sequence: TGTGCCAGCAGTTCCGTTAGCGGGGGGGCGGAGACCCAGTACTTC. The chain combines TRBV6-5 with TRBJ2-5, with 11 bases lining up with TRBD2. The CDR3 has 15 residues. Germline-derived CDR1 and CDR2 are MNHEY and SVGAGI. The J segment lost 5 bases and the V segment lost 4 bases, leaving 6 bases of the junction unmatched.

This clonotype was observed at least ten times. The chain recombines TRBV7-2 with TRBJ2-2, with D tentatively TRBD2 (6 bases). The CDR3 is made up of 14 amino acids. V gave up 3 bases and J gave up 4 bases, with 9 bases separating them. Germline lookup yields CDR1 SGHTA and CDR2 FQGNSA. The CDR3 nucleotides are TGTGCCAGCAGCTTCGCGGGGAGCACCGGGGAGCTGTTTTTT. Translating it yields CASSFAGSTGELFF.

V and J are TRBV5-1 and TRBJ2-3, with 12 bases lining up with TRBD2. V lost 4 bases, J lost 15 bases, and 15 bases stayed unmatched. In germline, CDR1 is SGHRS, CDR2 YFSETQ. This CDR3 has 15 amino acids. CDR3 DNA sequence: TGCGCCAGCAGCCCTGGACTGGCTAGCGGGGGGGCAGGTTATTTT. Protein sequence: CASSPGLASGGAGYF. The whole variable domain, remainder taken from reference TRBV5-1 and TRBJ2-3, is KAGVTQTPRYLIKTRGQQVTLSCSPISGHRSVSWYQQTPGQGLQFLFEYFSETQRNKGNFPGRFSGRQFSNSRSEMNVSTLELGDSALYLCASSPGLASGGAGYFGPGTRLTVL.

This clonotype was observed a handful of times. The CDR3 loop reads CASTPLWGSGGPDTQYF. CDR3 coding DNA: TGTGCCAGCACCCCTCTTTGGGGTAGCGGGGGTCCAGATACGCAGTATTTT. The V gene is TRBV12-3 or TRBV12-4, the J gene TRBJ2-3; 9 bases match TRBD2. The CDR3 extends over 17 amino acids. V shed 7 bases, J shed 4 bases, and the junction held 15 bases outside the gene matches.